The 19 T cell receptor beta chains in this list originate from one sample, sequenced in a study of OX40 agonist ivuxolimab in advanced cancers. TCRdb keeps only in-frame clones here, not all; method: immunoSEQ multiplex PCR. Seen here are 35,000 to 45,000 clones, 80% to 90% observed once, and the top ten hold 15% to 20%. This material consisted of CD4+ or CD8+ T cells sorted from blood, taken in a trial of the OX40 agonist ivuxolimab. The origin of the receptors is an adult with an advanced solid tumor such as melanoma, head and neck, liver or kidney cancer.

The rearrangement links TRBV6-1 to TRBJ2-3, with 12 nucleotides matching TRBD2. Germline V gene lookup returns CDR1 MNHNS and CDR2 SASEGT. J lost 3 bases, V lost 5 bases, and 3 bases had no gene match. The CDR3 loop spans 15 amino acids. CDR3 sequence (DNA): TGTGCCAGCAGTCAGGGACTAGCGGGTACAGATACGCAGTATTTT. Translated, it gives CASSQGLAGTDTQYF.

The chain is built from TRBV2 and TRBJ1-5; D possibly corresponds to TRBD1 (5 bases). Deletions cut 5 bases from V and 3 bases from J, with 11 bases between. Germline CDR1 reads SNHLY; CDR2 reads FYNNEI. CDR3 length: 14 amino acids. The DNA of the CDR3 is TGTGCCAGCAGTTTTGGGGCGGACAATCAGCCCCAGCATTTT. Its translation is CASSFGADNQPQHF.

This clone was counted a single time. This rearrangement joins TRBV4-2 to TRBJ1-1, with 7 bases aligning to TRBD1. V was clipped by 4 bases and J by 4 bases; unmatched bases: 9. CDR3 size: 15 residues. From germline, CDR1 is LGHNA and CDR2 YNFKEQ. In DNA, the CDR3 is TGTGCCAGCAGCCCCACCCGGACAGGTCCCACTGAAGCTTTCTTT. As protein: CASSPTRTGPTEAFF.

The rearrangement joins TRBV6-5 to TRBJ1-1; D gene uncertain. This CDR3 region has 12 residues. V shed 6 bases and J shed 4 bases, with 9 bases lying between them. Germline CDR1 is MNHEY and CDR2 is SVGAGI. This chain's CDR3 is CASRNRVTEAFF. The CDR3 nucleotides read TGTGCCAGCAGGAACAGAGTCACTGAAGCTTTCTTT.

This clone appeared a single time. V gene TRBV2 combines with J gene TRBJ1-1, with 9 bases matching TRBD1. CDR1 and CDR2 (germline): SNHLY, FYNNEI. V was clipped by 4 bases and J by 3 bases; unmatched bases: 12. The CDR3 length is 17 residues. The CDR3 DNA reads TGTGCCAGCAGTGGAGGGACAGGGAAGGGAAAGGACACTGAAGCTTTCTTT. This translates into CASSGGTGKGKDTEAFF.

This sequence joins TRBV7-8 and TRBJ1-1; possibly TRBD1 for D (6 bases). Trimming took off 4 bases at V and 6 bases at J, with 12 bases between the two ends. The CDR3 covers 13 residues. Germline loops: CDR1 SGHVS, CDR2 FQNEAQ. The CDR3 loop is CASSSRGTPEAFF. CDR3 DNA: TGTGCCAGCAGCTCAAGGGGGACACCTGAAGCTTTCTTT.

The chain couples TRBV15 to TRBJ2-2; TRBD2 aligns across 11 bases. Germline V gene data show CDR1 as LNHNV and CDR2 as YYDKDF (reference sequence). The CDR3 is 17 residues long. The V gene end was trimmed by 3 bases and the J gene end by 5 bases; junction bases not matched to a gene: 8. This CDR3 reads CATSSVETSGTTGELFF. CDR3 DNA: TGTGCCACCAGCAGTGTAGAGACTAGCGGGACGACCGGGGAGCTGTTTTTT.

The DNA of the CDR3 is TGTGCCAGCAGAAGAGAAGAGACCCAGTACTTC. It specifies CASRREETQYF. The chain links TRBV7-9 to TRBJ2-5; D not certain. The V end lost 6 bases, the J end lost 3 bases, and 5 bases lay between the germline ends. The CDR3 is 11 amino acids. The germline V gene encodes CDR1 SEHNR and CDR2 FQNEAQ (reference sequence). Full variable domain (remainder filled in from reference TRBV7-9 and TRBJ2-5): DTGVSQNPRHKITKRGQNVTFRCDPISEHNRLYWYRQTLGQGPEFLTYFQNEAQLEKSRLLSDRFSAERPKGSFSTLEIQRTEQGDSAMYLCASRREETQYFGPGTRLLVL.

The V and J genes are TRBV7-7 and TRBJ2-3, with 10 bases aligning to TRBD1. Germline V gives CDR1 SSHAT, CDR2 FNYEAQ (reference sequence). The CDR3 has 21 amino acids. After removal of 1 base from V and 0 bases from J, the junction contained 16 bases not matched to a gene. The DNA of the CDR3 is TGTGCCAGCAGCTTAGGCCCTCGCATCCGGGACAGGGGTAGGAGCACAGATACGCAGTATTTT. Translating it yields CASSLGPRIRDRGRSTDTQYF.

The CDR3 DNA reads TGTGCCAGCAGCCAAGGGACTAGCAGTTTGGCGGTTTACGAGCAGTACTTC. This codes for CASSQGTSSLAVYEQYF. The V and J genes are TRBV14 and TRBJ2-7; TRBD2 agrees at 8 bases. Germline V CDR1 and CDR2: SGHDN, FVKESK. Trimming at V came to 1 base and at J to 4 bases, leaving 12 bases not matched to a gene. This CDR3 is built from 17 residues.

The rearrangement uses TRBV4-1 and TRBJ1-6; D unclear. V was clipped by 0 bases and J by 9 bases, with 9 bases between them. Germline CDR1 reads MGHRA; CDR2 reads YSYEKL. The CDR3 extends over 14 amino acids. In DNA, the CDR3 is TGCGCCAGCAGCCAAGACCCGGGCTCTTCACCCCTCCACTTT. It encodes CASSQDPGSSPLHF.

The chain links TRBV7-9 to TRBJ1-2, with 7 nucleotides matching TRBD1. In germline, CDR1 is SEHNR, CDR2 FQNEAQ (reference sequence). CDR3 size: 15 residues. V shed 5 bases and J 0 bases; nucleotides not matched to a gene: 6. CDR3 coding DNA: TGTGCCAGCAGCCTCACAGGGGTCCCTAACTATGGCTACACCTTC. This encodes CASSLTGVPNYGYTF.

The chain uses TRBV5-1 and TRBJ2-3; D not certain. CDR3 size: 17 residues. CDR1 is SGHRS, CDR2 YFSETQ, per germline. V lost 0 bases, J lost 2 bases, and 16 bases lay in between. CDR3: CASSLARVGTPTDTQYF. CDR3 DNA: TGCGCCAGCAGCTTGGCCCGGGTTGGCACGCCCACAGATACGCAGTATTTT.

The rearrangement joins TRBV15 to TRBJ1-2, with 7 bases matching TRBD1. V dropped 2 bases and J dropped 2; count of bases not matched to a gene: 14. Germline V lookup: CDR1 LNHNV, CDR2 YYDKDF (reference sequence). This CDR3 spans 18 amino acids. In DNA form, the CDR3 reads TGTGCCACCAGCAGACCCGAATCCCCGATCAGGGGGAACTATGGCTACACCTTC. Translation gives CATSRPESPIRGNYGYTF.

This sequence joins TRBV29-1 and TRBJ1-1; 7 nucleotides agree with TRBD1. The germline V gene encodes CDR1 SQVTM and CDR2 ANQGSEA. The CDR3 runs to 15 residues. The ends lost 6 bases at V and 4 bases at J; junction bases unmatched: 14. CDR3 nucleotide sequence: TGCAGCGTCCCCTCCAGGGGGATGGGAAGCACTGAAGCTTTCTTT. This gives the protein CSVPSRGMGSTEAFF.

This sequence joins TRBV15 and TRBJ1-5; no clear D. The germline V gene has CDR1 LNHNV and CDR2 YYDKDF (reference sequence). CDR3 length: 13 amino acids. V shed 5 bases and J shed 0 bases, with 5 bases lying between them. The CDR3 reads CATSPSSNQPQHF. The CDR3 nucleotides read TGTGCCACCAGCCCCAGTAGCAATCAGCCCCAGCATTTT.

The chain links TRBV9 to TRBJ2-3; TRBD1 agrees at 8 bases. V shed 3 bases, J shed 5 bases, and the junction held 14 bases outside the gene matches. Germline V gives CDR1 SGDLS, CDR2 YYNGEE. This CDR3 spans 17 amino acids. The CDR3 sequence is CASSGSQGGGLGDTQYF. The CDR3 region has the DNA TGTGCCAGCAGCGGCTCACAGGGGGGTGGCCTTGGAGATACGCAGTATTTT.

The rearrangement links TRBV7-8 to TRBJ2-1; 9 bases line up with TRBD2. Germline CDR1 SGHVS, CDR2 FQNEAQ. The CDR3 has 15 residues. The ends lost 5 bases at V and 9 bases at J; junction bases unmatched: 11. The CDR3 region is CASSDLGGRASEQFF. CDR3 DNA: TGTGCCAGCAGCGATTTGGGCGGGAGGGCTAGTGAGCAGTTCTTC.

This clone has only one observation. The chain couples TRBV11-2 to TRBJ1-5; TRBD1 is a possible D gene (6 bases). This CDR3 spans 12 amino acids. Trimming shortened V by 5 bases and J by 6 bases, and 8 bases separated the two germline ends. Germline-derived CDR1 and CDR2 are SGHAT and FQNNGV. The CDR3, as DNA: TGTGCCAGCAGCCCGGGGGCTCAGCCCCAGCATTTT. As protein: CASSPGAQPQHF.